One and the same sample provided the 8 T cell receptor beta chains below, sequenced in a study of CXCR3-negative and CXCR3-positive naive CD8 T cells. Regarding the study as a whole: Higher TRB CDR3 hydrophobicity marked CXCR3-positive naive cells relative to CXCR3-negative naive cells.

No antigen has been assigned to these receptors. The libraries of TRB cDNA were constructed through 5' RACE using UMI labels. TCRdb reanalyzed the 5' RACE reads and collapses them to one entry per CDR3 protein, without DNA. The sample has approximately 65,000 distinct CDR3 sequences. The sequencing input was naive CXCR3+ CD8+ T cells from blood. Described subset: CD45RO-CCR7+CD27+CD95- naive CD8+ T cells expressing CXCR3 (TNR3+). The receptors come from a human donor in good health. Some clones in this sample may be carry-over from other donors' samples.

The rearrangement uses TRBV12-3 or TRBV12-4 and TRBJ2-3; TCRdb returns TRBD1, unconfirmable since there is no DNA. The CDR3 is 17 amino acids. The CDR3 here is CASSPPGTGRVADTQYF.

The chain carries TRBV11-2 and TRBJ1-5. The CDR3 runs 15 residues. From germline, CDR1 is SGHAT and CDR2 FQNNGV. The CDR3 sequence: CASSFGRIGNQPQHF.

The chain couples TRBV14 to TRBJ1-1; without DNA, the TCRdb call of TRBD1 cannot be checked. The CDR3 covers 13 residues. Looked up from germline, CDR1 is SGHDN and CDR2 is FVKESK. This CDR3 reads CASSELGTGLAFF.

This chain connects TRBV7-9 to TRBJ2-1; TCRdb reports TRBD2, a call that lacks DNA to check it against. This CDR3 region has 17 residues. CDR1 is SEHNR, CDR2 FQNEAQ, per germline (reference sequence). CDR3 region: CASSLAALAGIYNEQFF. The variable domain in full, with the rest retrieved from reference TRBV7-9 and TRBJ2-1, is DTGVSQNPRHKITKRGQNVTFRCDPISEHNRLYWYRQTLGQGPEFLTYFQNEAQLEKSRLLSDRFSAERPKGSFSTLEIQRTEQGDSAMYLCASSLAALAGIYNEQFFGPGTRLTVL.

This chain connects TRBV7-9 to TRBJ2-7; TCRdb designates TRBD1, a call that cannot be tested without DNA. This CDR3 has 16 amino acids. Germline-derived CDR1 and CDR2 are SEHNR and FQNEAQ (reference sequence). The CDR3 protein is CASSLTTKGDSYEQYF.

The genes are TRBV7-9 and TRBJ2-7. CDR3 size: 12 residues. Per the germline V gene, CDR1 is SEHNR and CDR2 is FQNEAQ (reference sequence). The CDR3 is CASSLTPYEQYF.

The CDR3 sequence is CASSRPAEQFF. This rearrangement joins TRBV6-2 or TRBV6-3 to TRBJ2-1. The CDR3 loop spans 11 amino acids. CDR1 and CDR2 (germline): MNHEY, SVGEGT.

The chain couples TRBV20-1 to TRBJ2-5; TCRdb's D call, TRBD1, is unchecked because there is no DNA. Germline loops: CDR1 DFQATT, CDR2 SNEGSKA (reference sequence). CDR3 length equals 15 residues. CDR3 in amino acids: CSARDWGIFQETQYF.